This T cell receptor beta chain was retrieved from a study of blood T cell repertoires in COVID-19. Original data processing: Estimates of nucleated cell counts were drawn from the amplification of reference gene primers. Produced via immunoSEQ multiplex PCR; TCRdb's table is partial and in-frame only. V and J calls and clone size come straight from that table; D and trimming were deduced from the DNA. The sample lists hundreds of thousands of clones, around 87% occurring once. V shed 5 bases and J shed 3 bases, with 13 bases lying between them. The germline V gene has CDR1 SQVTM and CDR2 ANQGSEA. The CDR3 covers 13 residues. This clone was seen a few times.

The specimen sequenced was PBMCs or T cells enriched from blood (not recorded which). This receptor was obtained from a man aged 35 to 55 in a cohort exposed to, infected with or recovered from COVID-19 (not recorded which). This chain connects TRBV29-1 to TRBJ1-1, with TRBD1 as a possible D gene (5 bases). CDR3 protein: CSVLRGGYTEAFF. CDR3 nucleotide sequence: TGCAGCGTTCTTAGGGGAGGCTACACTGAAGCTTTCTTT. Filled out from reference TRBV29-1 and TRBJ1-1, the complete variable domain reads SAVISQKPSRDICQRGTSLTIQCQVDSQVTMMFWYRQQPGQSLTLIATANQGSEATYESGFVIDKFPISRPNLTFSTLTVSNMSPEDSSIYLCSVLRGGYTEAFFGQGTRLTVV.